The clone carrying this T cell receptor (beta chain) was seen only once. What it binds is not known. The sample comes from a study of shared clonotypes between healthy human individuals. As defined, naive CD8 cells were CD45RO-negative and positively selected for CCR7, with terminally differentiated effector memory CD45RA+ cells excluded. An assay was performed, and its level was deep. Using immunoSEQ multiplex PCR, the repertoire was profiled, and TCRdb retains in-frame clones only, with some absent. Of fewer than 850,000 clones listed, around 96% are singletons. CDR1 and CDR2 from the germline V gene are SQVTM and ANQGSEA. The CDR3 is made up of 17 amino acids. The ends were cut back, 7 bases at V and 0 bases at J, with 21 bases in the middle. Whole-study findings and limits: Represented diversity (both genetic and exposure-history) was limited by the small number of donors.

This sequence originates from a man aged 25-40 years in good health. The chain combines TRBV29-1 with TRBJ1-4; the D is unclear. The sequencing input was naive CD8+ T cells sorted from blood. CDR3 region: CSGKDGKDSSTNEKLFF. CDR3 nucleotides: TGCAGCGGAAAAGACGGGAAGGATAGTTCAACTAATGAAAAACTGTTTTTT.